The source of this T cell receptor (beta chain) is a study of Ad26.COV2.S vaccination and SARS-CoV-2 variants. Clones were read by immunoSEQ multiplex PCR, and TCRdb kept only the in-frame ones, dropping some. This sample has about 680,000 clones, with more than 70% found just once. Treatment specified: 19 received Ad26.COV2.S at low or high dose, single or two shots; 5 received placebo; per-sample allocation not given. Collection of the samples took place on day 63 after the first injection of vaccine or placebo. Trimming shortened V by 2 bases and J by 6 bases, and 8 bases separated the two germline ends. The CDR3 is made up of 12 amino acids. Germline loops: CDR1 SEHNR, CDR2 FQNEAQ (reference sequence).

The source material was peripheral blood, sampled in a trial of Ad26.COV2.S vaccine versus placebo. This chain links TRBV7-9 with TRBJ2-7; no firm D call. The sequence was obtained from a person aged 18-65 years who received the Ad26.COV2.S COVID-19 vaccine or a placebo. The CDR3 nucleotides are TGTGCCAGCAGCTTATCCCCAACCGAGCAGTACTTC. It is translated as CASSLSPTEQYF.